This T cell receptor (beta chain) emerged from a study of identical twins. Study-level points and caveats: Conclusions were drawn cross-sectionally by statistical analysis, without following the same donors. Invariant T cells like MAIT and iNKT could partly confound the zero-insertion analyses.

A universal primer site arose from template switching, and cDNA bore unique molecular identifiers. Each CDR3 protein is one row after TCRdb ran MiXCR on the 5' RACE reads. The profile shows about 900,000 distinct CDR3 sequences, roughly an eighth of them singletons. This clonotype has more than one count but fewer than ten. Its cognate antigen is unknown. The CDR3 runs to 14 residues. The V gene lost 2 bases and the J gene lost 8 bases, with 13 bases spanning the gap. These data were likewise used in another study, on yellow fever vaccine responses in identical twins. That report notes: Twins' vaccine T cell response reportedly gave the appearance of partial convergence and partial personalization.

Material for sequencing was PBMCs. The TCR was taken from a young woman in good health. The chain uses TRBV12-3 or TRBV12-4 and TRBJ2-1; a weak D match, TRBD1 (5 bases). CDR3 nucleotides: TGTGCCAGCAGTTTACAGGAAAGGGGTGATGAGCAGTTCTTC. This encodes CASSLQERGDEQFF.